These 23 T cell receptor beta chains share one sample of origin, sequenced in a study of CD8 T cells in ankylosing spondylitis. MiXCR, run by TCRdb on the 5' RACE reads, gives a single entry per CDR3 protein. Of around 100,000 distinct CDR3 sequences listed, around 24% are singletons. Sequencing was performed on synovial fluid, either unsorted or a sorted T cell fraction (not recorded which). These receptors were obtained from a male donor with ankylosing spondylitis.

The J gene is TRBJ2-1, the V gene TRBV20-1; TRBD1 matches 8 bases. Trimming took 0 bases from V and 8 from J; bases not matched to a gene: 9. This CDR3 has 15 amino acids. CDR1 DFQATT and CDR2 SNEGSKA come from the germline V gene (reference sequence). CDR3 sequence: CSARDPQGAFDEQFF. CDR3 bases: TGCAGTGCTAGAGATCCCCAGGGGGCTTTCGATGAGCAGTTCTTC.

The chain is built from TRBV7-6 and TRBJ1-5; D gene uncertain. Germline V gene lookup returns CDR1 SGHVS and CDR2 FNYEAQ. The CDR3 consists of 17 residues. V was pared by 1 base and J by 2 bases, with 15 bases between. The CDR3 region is CASSLGTAYSGNQPQHF. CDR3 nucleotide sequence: TGTGCCAGCAGCTTAGGCACAGCATATAGCGGCAATCAGCCCCAGCATTTT.

For the CDR3, the DNA is TGTGCCTGGAGTGTACTAGCGGGAGGGGAGAATGAGCAGTTCTTC. Its protein is CAWSVLAGGENEQFF. The chain employs TRBV30 and TRBJ2-1; 13 bases are a match to TRBD2. Trimming took 0 bases from V and 7 from J; bases not matched to a gene: 3. This CDR3 region has 15 residues. CDR1 GTSNPN and CDR2 SVGIG come from the germline V gene (reference sequence).

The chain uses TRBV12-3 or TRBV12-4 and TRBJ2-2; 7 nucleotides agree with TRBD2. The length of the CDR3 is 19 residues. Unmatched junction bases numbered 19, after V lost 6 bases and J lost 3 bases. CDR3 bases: TGTGCCAGCAGCCTCCAATCGCGGGGGACCTCTTGGGACACCGGGGAGCTGTTTTTT. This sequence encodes CASSLQSRGTSWDTGELFF.

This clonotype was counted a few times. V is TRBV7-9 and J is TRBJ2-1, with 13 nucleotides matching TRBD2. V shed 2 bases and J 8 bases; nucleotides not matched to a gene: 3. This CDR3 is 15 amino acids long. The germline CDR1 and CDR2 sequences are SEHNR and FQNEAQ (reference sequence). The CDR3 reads CASSLRTSGSDEQFF. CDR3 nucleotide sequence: TGTGCCAGCAGCTTAAGGACTAGCGGGAGCGATGAGCAGTTCTTC.

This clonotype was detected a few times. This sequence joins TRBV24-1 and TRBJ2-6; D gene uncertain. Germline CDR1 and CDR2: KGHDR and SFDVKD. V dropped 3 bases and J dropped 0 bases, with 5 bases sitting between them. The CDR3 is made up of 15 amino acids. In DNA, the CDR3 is TGTGCCACCAGTGATCCTGGCTCTGGGGCCAACGTCCTGACTTTC. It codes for CATSDPGSGANVLTF.

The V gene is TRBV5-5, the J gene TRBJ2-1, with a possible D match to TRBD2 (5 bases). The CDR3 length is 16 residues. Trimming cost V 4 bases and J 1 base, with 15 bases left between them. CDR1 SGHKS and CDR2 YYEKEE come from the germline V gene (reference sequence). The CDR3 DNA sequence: TGTGCCAGCAGCGAATACCTAGGGAGTTCCTACAATGAGCAGTTCTTC. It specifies CASSEYLGSSYNEQFF.

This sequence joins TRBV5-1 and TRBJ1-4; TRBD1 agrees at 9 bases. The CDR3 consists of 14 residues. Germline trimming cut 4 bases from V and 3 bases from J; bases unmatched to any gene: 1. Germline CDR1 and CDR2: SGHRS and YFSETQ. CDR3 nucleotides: TGCGCCAGCAGCCGACAGGGGGCTAATGAAAAACTGTTTTTT. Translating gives CASSRQGANEKLFF.

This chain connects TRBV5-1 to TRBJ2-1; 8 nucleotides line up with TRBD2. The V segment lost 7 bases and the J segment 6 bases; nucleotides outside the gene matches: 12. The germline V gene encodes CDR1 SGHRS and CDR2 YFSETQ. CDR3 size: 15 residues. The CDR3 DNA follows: TGCGCCAGCGCCCCTCGGGCGGGAGGATTCAATGAGCAGTTCTTC. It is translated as CASAPRAGGFNEQFF.

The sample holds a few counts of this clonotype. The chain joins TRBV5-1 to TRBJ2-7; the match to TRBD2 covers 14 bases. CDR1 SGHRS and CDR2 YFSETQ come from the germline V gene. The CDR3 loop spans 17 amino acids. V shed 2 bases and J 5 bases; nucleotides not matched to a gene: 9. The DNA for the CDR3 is TGCGCCAGCAGCTTATGGACTAGCGGGAGGTCCGTACACGAGCAGTACTTC. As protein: CASSLWTSGRSVHEQYF.

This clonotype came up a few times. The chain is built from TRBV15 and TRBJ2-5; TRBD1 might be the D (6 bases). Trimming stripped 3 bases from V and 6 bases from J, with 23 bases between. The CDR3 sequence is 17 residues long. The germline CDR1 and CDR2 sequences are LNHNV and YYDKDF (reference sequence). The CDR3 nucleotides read TGTGCCACCAGCAGTCCCAAGGGTAGTGGGGGCGCAAAGACCCAGTACTTC. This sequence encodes CATSSPKGSGGAKTQYF.

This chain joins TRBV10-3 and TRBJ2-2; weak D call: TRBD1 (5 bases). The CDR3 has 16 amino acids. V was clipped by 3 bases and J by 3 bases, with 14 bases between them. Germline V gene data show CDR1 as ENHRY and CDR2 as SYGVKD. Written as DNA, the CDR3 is TGTGCCATCAGTGAAAAAACGAACAGGTACACCGGGGAGCTGTTTTTT. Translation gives CAISEKTNRYTGELFF.

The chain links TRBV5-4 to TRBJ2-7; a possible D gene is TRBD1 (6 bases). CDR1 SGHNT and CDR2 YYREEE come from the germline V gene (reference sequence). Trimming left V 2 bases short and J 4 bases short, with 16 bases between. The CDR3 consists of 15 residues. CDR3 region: CASSLLGAGDYEQYF. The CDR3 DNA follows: TGTGCCAGCAGCTTACTGGGGGCAGGGGATTACGAGCAGTACTTC.

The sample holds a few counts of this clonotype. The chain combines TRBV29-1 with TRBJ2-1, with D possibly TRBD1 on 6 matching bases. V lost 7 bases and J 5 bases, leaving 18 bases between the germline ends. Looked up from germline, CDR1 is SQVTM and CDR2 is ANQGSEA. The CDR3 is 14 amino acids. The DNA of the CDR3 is TGCAGCGCAACAGGGATGGCCGTACACAATGAGCAGTTCTTC. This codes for CSATGMAVHNEQFF.

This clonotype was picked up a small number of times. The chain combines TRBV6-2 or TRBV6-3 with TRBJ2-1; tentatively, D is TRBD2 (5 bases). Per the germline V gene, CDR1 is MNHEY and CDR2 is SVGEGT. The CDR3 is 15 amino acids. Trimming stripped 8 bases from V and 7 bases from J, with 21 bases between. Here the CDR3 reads CASDPVAGRPNEQFF. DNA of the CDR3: TGTGCCAGCGATCCCGTCGCGGGCCGACCTAATGAGCAGTTCTTC.

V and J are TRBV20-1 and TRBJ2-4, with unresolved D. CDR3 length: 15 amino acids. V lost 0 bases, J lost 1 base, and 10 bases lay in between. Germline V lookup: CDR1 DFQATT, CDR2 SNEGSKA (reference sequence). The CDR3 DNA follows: TGCAGTGCTAGAGATACAGTCTTGGCCAAAAACATTCAGTACTTC. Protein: CSARDTVLAKNIQYF.

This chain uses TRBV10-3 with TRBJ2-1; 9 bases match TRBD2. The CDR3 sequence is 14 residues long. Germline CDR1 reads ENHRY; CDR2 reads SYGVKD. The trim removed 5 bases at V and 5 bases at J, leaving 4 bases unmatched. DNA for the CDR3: TGTGCCATCAGTTTGGAGCGGGAGGACAATGAGCAGTTCTTC. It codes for CAISLEREDNEQFF.

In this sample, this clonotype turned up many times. The CDR3 reads CASSSGQTYGYTF. The CDR3 nucleotides are TGTGCCAGCAGTTCGGGACAGACCTATGGCTACACCTTC. This chain joins TRBV28 and TRBJ1-2, with 7 positions matching TRBD1. Trimming took 4 bases from V and 4 from J; bases not matched to a gene: 3. The CDR3 is made up of 13 amino acids. The V gene's germline CDR1 is MDHEN and CDR2 SYDVKM.

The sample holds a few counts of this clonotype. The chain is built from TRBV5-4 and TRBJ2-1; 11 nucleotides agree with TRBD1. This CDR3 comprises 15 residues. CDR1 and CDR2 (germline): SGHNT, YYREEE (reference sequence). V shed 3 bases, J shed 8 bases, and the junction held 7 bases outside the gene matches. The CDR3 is CASSSSRTGGDEQFF. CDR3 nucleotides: TGTGCCAGCAGCTCCTCGAGGACAGGGGGCGATGAGCAGTTCTTC.

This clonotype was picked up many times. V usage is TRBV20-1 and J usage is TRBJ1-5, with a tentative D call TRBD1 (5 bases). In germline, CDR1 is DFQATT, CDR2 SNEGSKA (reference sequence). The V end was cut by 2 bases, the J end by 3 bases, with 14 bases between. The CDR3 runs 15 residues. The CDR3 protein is CSARKGARVNQPQHF. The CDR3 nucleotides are TGCAGTGCTAGAAAAGGGGCCAGGGTCAATCAGCCCCAGCATTTT.

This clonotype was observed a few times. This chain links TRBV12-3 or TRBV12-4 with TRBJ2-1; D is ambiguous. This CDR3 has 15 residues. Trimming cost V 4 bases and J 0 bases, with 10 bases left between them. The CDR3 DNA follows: TGTGCCAGCAGTTCGGGCGTCCGCTCCTACAATGAGCAGTTCTTC. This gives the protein CASSSGVRSYNEQFF.

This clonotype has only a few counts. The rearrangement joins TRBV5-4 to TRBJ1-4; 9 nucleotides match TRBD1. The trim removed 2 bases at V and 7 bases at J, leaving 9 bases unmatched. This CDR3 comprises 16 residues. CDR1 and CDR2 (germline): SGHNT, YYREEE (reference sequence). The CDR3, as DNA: TGTGCCAGCAGCTTTACCCCGGGACAGGGTGCTGAAAAACTGTTTTTT. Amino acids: CASSFTPGQGAEKLFF.

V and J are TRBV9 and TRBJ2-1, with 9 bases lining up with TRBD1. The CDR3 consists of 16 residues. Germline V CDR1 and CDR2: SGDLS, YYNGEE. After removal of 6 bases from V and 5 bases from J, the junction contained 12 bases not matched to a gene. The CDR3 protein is CASTRTGAFGDNEQFF. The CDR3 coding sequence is TGTGCCAGCACAAGGACAGGGGCCTTCGGGGACAATGAGCAGTTCTTC.